This is a list of T cell receptor beta chains from one sample in a study of human T cells and chemical hapten exposure. TCRdb used MiXCR to reprocess the RACE reads, holding one entry per CDR3 protein. The table lists 90,000 to 110,000 distinct CDR3 sequences, 9% to 9.5% of them singletons, with 2.5% to 3.5% in the top ten. Here the sequenced sample was whole blood, taken in connection with sensitization to the hapten diphenylcyclopropenone (DPC). These receptors originate from a woman aged 40 to 55 with alopecia areata. Some clones in this sample may be carry-over from other donors' samples. Both conserved end residues are part of each CDR3. Fields, in order: clone size, V gene, J gene, D gene, CDR3 protein, CDR3 DNA. D genes are given only for firm matches. Size is stated for part of the rows, as once, few or many counts, or as a class when the clone is expanded.

.	TRBV4-3	TRBJ2-7	TRBD2	CASSQDLAGVKEQYF	TGCGCCAGCAGCCAAGATCTAGCGGGGGTCAAGGAGCAGTACTTC
.	TRBV10-3	TRBJ1-1	TRBD1	CAISAQGAGKNTEAFF	TGTGCCATCAGTGCCCAGGGGGCCGGCAAGAACACTGAAGCTTTCTTT
few	TRBV7-2	TRBJ2-7	.	CASSLGGQRSSYEQYF	TGTGCCAGCAGCTTAGGAGGGCAGCGTAGCTCCTACGAGCAGTACTTC
.	TRBV5-6	TRBJ2-5	TRBD2	CASSETRGGETQYF	TGTGCCAGCAGCGAAACTCGGGGAGGGGAGACCCAGTACTTC
many	TRBV12-3/TRBV12-4	TRBJ2-7	TRBD1	CASSPHRDSYYEQYF	TGTGCCAGCAGTCCTCACCGGGACAGTTACTACGAGCAGTACTTC
few	TRBV2	TRBJ1-5	.	CASRRRDSHNQPQHF	TGTGCCAGCCGTCGGAGAGACAGTCATAATCAGCCCCAGCATTTT
few	TRBV6-1	TRBJ2-1	TRBD2	CASKSSGGGNEQFF	TGTGCCAGCAAATCTAGCGGGGGAGGGAATGAGCAGTTCTTC
.	TRBV5-4	TRBJ2-2	.	CASSLGVFGSGELFF	TGTGCCAGCAGCTTGGGGGTTTTCGGTTCCGGGGAGCTGTTTTTT
few	TRBV4-1	TRBJ2-1	.	CASSQKGGGGYNEQFF	TGCGCCAGCAGCCAAAAGGGCGGCGGAGGCTACAATGAGCAGTTCTTC
many	TRBV6-1	TRBJ2-1	TRBD2	CSGASYNEQFF	TGTAGCGGGGCCTCCTACAATGAGCAGTTCTTC
many	TRBV7-9	TRBJ2-1	.	CASSSHVTALASPYNEQFF	TGTGCCAGCAGCTCCCACGTGACTGCCCTGGCGTCCCCCTACAATGAGCAGTTCTTC
.	TRBV6-5	TRBJ1-1	.	CASTYAVHTEAFF	TGTGCCAGCACCTACGCGGTGCACACTGAAGCTTTCTTT
few	TRBV2	TRBJ1-6	TRBD1	CASSRQGDSPLHF	TGTGCCAGCAGTCGACAGGGGGATTCACCCCTCCACTTT
many	TRBV20-1	TRBJ2-3	TRBD1	CSAFSPTDRGRSADTQYF	TGCAGTGCTTTTTCCCCCACGGACAGGGGCCGAAGCGCAGATACGCAGTATTTT
many	TRBV6-2/TRBV6-3	TRBJ1-6	.	CASSYGLGGSPLHF	TGTGCCAGCAGTTACGGCCTGGGCGGTTCACCCCTCCACTTT
.	TRBV12-3/TRBV12-4	TRBJ2-5	.	CASGGLGTETQYF	TGTGCCAGCGGGGGACTGGGCACAGAGACCCAGTACTTC
many	TRBV10-2	TRBJ2-7	.	CASSELASPYEQYF	TGCGCCAGCAGTGAGTTGGCATCTCCCTACGAGCAGTACTTC
.	TRBV19	TRBJ2-2	.	CASTPMAGAITGELFF	TGTGCCAGTACGCCCATGGCGGGGGCGATTACCGGGGAGCTGTTTTTT
few	TRBV28	TRBJ2-4	TRBD1	CASRYRDRGVQYF	TGTGCCAGCAGGTACCGGGACAGGGGGGTTCAGTACTTC
many	TRBV9	TRBJ2-1	.	CASSVGSLASYNEQFF	TGTGCCAGCAGCGTAGGGAGTCTAGCGAGCTACAATGAGCAGTTCTTC
.	TRBV9	TRBJ1-1	.	CASSPGVVTEAFF	TGTGCCAGCAGTCCAGGGGTGGTCACTGAAGCTTTCTTT
.	TRBV29-1	TRBJ2-2	TRBD1	CSVEEVRGQTGELFF	TGCAGCGTTGAAGAGGTCAGGGGGCAGACCGGGGAGCTGTTTTTT
many	TRBV12-3/TRBV12-4	TRBJ1-2	TRBD1	CASSYGTGNYGYTF	TGTGCCAGCAGTTATGGGACAGGGAACTATGGCTACACCTTC
few	TRBV4-3	TRBJ2-5	.	CASSQEGNRQETQYF	TGCGCCAGCAGCCAAGAGGGTAACCGACAAGAGACCCAGTACTTC
.	TRBV6-5	TRBJ1-1	.	CASSSTFRNTEAFF	TGTGCCAGCAGTTCAACTTTCCGGAACACTGAAGCTTTCTTT
many	TRBV6-2/TRBV6-3	TRBJ2-1	TRBD1	CASSYSGQRNARSYNEQFF	TGTGCCAGCAGTTACTCGGGACAGCGGAACGCCCGCTCCTACAATGAGCAGTTCTTC
.	TRBV21-1	TRBJ2-7	.	CASIREENSYEQYF	TGTGCCAGCATTAGGGAGGAGAATTCCTACGAGCAGTACTTC
many	TRBV6-6	TRBJ1-5	TRBD1	CASSYSVTGANQPQHF	TGTGCCAGCAGTTACTCCGTGACAGGGGCCAATCAGCCCCAGCATTTT
many	TRBV12-3/TRBV12-4	TRBJ2-7	.	CASSPHASRAGSYEQYF	TGTGCCAGCAGCCCTCATGCATCCCGAGCAGGGAGCTACGAGCAGTACTTC
.	TRBV7-2	TRBJ2-7	.	CASSFNQGFEQYF	TGTGCCAGCAGCTTTAATCAGGGGTTCGAGCAGTACTTC
few	TRBV5-1	TRBJ1-2	.	CASSLGLTGYGYTF	TGCGCCAGCAGCTTGGGATTGACAGGATATGGCTACACCTTC
many	TRBV7-3	TRBJ2-3	.	CASSLDLADTQYF	TGTGCCAGCAGCCTCGACTTGGCGGATACGCAGTATTTT
many	TRBV12-3/TRBV12-4	TRBJ2-2	TRBD2	CASSPGGGTNTGELFF	TGTGCCAGCAGTCCCGGGGGGGGCACGAACACCGGGGAGCTGTTTTTT
.	TRBV18	TRBJ1-1	.	CASLAGMNTEAFF	TGTGCCAGCTTGGCAGGCATGAACACTGAAGCTTTCTTT
few	TRBV27	TRBJ1-6	.	CASSLPWGSSPIGSLHF	TGTGCCAGCAGTTTACCGTGGGGCAGTTCTCCAATTGGGTCCCTCCACTTT
.	TRBV6-6	TRBJ1-4	TRBD1	CASSLGQGSEKLFF	TGTGCCAGCAGTTTGGGACAGGGAAGTGAAAAACTGTTTTTT
many	TRBV10-1	TRBJ1-3	.	CASSPDGDWITIYF	TGCGCCAGCAGCCCGGACGGGGACTGGATCACCATATATTTT
.	TRBV12-3/TRBV12-4	TRBJ2-7	TRBD2	CASSLTSGGPYEQYF	TGTGCCAGCAGTTTAACTAGCGGGGGTCCTTACGAGCAGTACTTC
many	TRBV5-1	TRBJ1-1	.	CASSLALYPNTEAFF	TGCGCCAGCAGCTTGGCCCTGTACCCGAACACTGAAGCTTTCTTT
many	TRBV7-7	TRBJ2-2	TRBD2	CASSLFFQRGVCGELFF	TGTGCCAGCAGCTTATTTTTCCAGCGGGGGGTTTGCGGGGAGCTGTTTTTT
.	TRBV6-1	TRBJ2-2	TRBD2	CASKTSVETGELFF	TGTGCCAGCAAGACTAGCGTAGAGACCGGGGAGCTGTTTTTT
few	TRBV7-2	TRBJ2-2	.	CASSIRTGELFF	TGTGCCAGCAGCATACGGACCGGGGAGCTGTTTTTT
few	TRBV6-6	TRBJ1-1	.	CASSYPQDTEAFF	TGTGCCAGCAGTTACCCCCAGGATACTGAAGCTTTCTTT
.	TRBV30	TRBJ2-2	.	CAWSEGRVFF	TGTGCCTGGAGTGAGGGACGGGTGTTTTTT
many	TRBV12-3/TRBV12-4	TRBJ2-1	.	CASSFGTGSNSYNEQFF	TGTGCCAGCAGTTTTGGGACCGGGTCGAATTCCTACAATGAGCAGTTCTTC
.	TRBV6-6	TRBJ2-7	.	CASSKTGLNYEQYF	TGTGCCAGCAGCAAAACAGGGCTTAACTACGAGCAGTACTTC
few	TRBV7-2	TRBJ2-1	.	CASSWEGGFNEQFF	TGTGCCAGCAGCTGGGAGGGGGGATTCAATGAGCAGTTCTTC
many	TRBV18	TRBJ1-5	.	CASSPYSGPNQPQHF	TGTGCCAGCTCACCATATTCGGGGCCCAATCAGCCCCAGCATTTT
few	TRBV7-2	TRBJ2-3	.	CASSLGGRVTDTQYF	TGTGCCAGCAGCTTAGGGGGGCGCGTCACAGATACGCAGTATTTT